Each of the 31 T cell receptor beta chains below was sequenced from the same sample in a study of Tregs in tolerant kidney transplant recipients (dated by TCRdb to the late 2010s). Library preparation was by the immunoSEQ multiplex PCR assay. Not all clones reach the TCRdb copy of this immuneACCESS table, which keeps in-frame sequences only. Checked studies attribute under half of the gap to unresolved V genes and leave the rest unexplained. The sample data list 62,000 or so clones, and roughly 98% of these were observed just once. Of the sample, 0.34% falls within the top ten clones. Read against the paper, the sample's time point label means: blood sample drawn before combined kidney and bone marrow transplant. Sequencing used Tregs from blood, obtained before the transplant. These receptors were collected from a human donor who received a combined kidney and bone marrow transplant.

This chain links TRBV7-9 with TRBJ2-1; TRBD2 agrees at 11 bases. The CDR3 sequence is 14 residues long. J was trimmed by 6 bases and V by 7 bases; bases with no gene match: 5. The germline V gene has CDR1 SEHNR and CDR2 FQNEAQ (reference sequence). DNA for the CDR3: TGTGCCAGCAAAAGACTAGCGGGATCCAATGAGCAGTTCTTC. This encodes CASKRLAGSNEQFF.

The chain uses TRBV5-1 and TRBJ1-1; 7 bases agree with TRBD1. The junction had 9 bases not matched to a gene; V was cut back by 4 bases and J by 3 bases. The CDR3 is 15 amino acids. Looked up from germline, CDR1 is SGHRS and CDR2 is YFSETQ. CDR3 sequence (DNA): TGCGCCAGCAGCCCAGGGGGAACCGGGGACACTGAAGCTTTCTTT. Its translation: CASSPGGTGDTEAFF.

This chain connects TRBV18 to TRBJ2-7, with 8 positions matching TRBD2. CDR1 is KGHSH and CDR2 is LQKENI in the germline V gene. The CDR3 extends over 13 amino acids. Trimming cost V 5 bases and J 3 bases; bases outside gene matches: 3. The CDR3 loop is CASSKREFYEQYF. CDR3 nucleotides: TGTGCCAGCTCAAAGCGGGAGTTCTACGAGCAGTACTTC. Looking up the rest from reference TRBV18 and TRBJ2-7 gives the full variable domain: NAGVMQNPRHLVRRRGQEARLRCSPMKGHSHVYWYRQLPEEGLKFMVYLQKENIIDESGMPKERFSAEFPKEGPSILRIQQVVRGDSAAYFCASSKREFYEQYFGPGTRLTVT.

This chain connects TRBV4-3 to TRBJ1-2; 10 bases fit TRBD1. V lost 8 bases, J lost 6 bases, and 6 bases stayed unmatched. Germline V gives CDR1 LGHNA, CDR2 YSLEER. CDR3 size: 13 residues. CDR3 sequence (DNA): TGCGCCAGCGGGACAGGGGTCTGGGATGGCTACACCTTC. It codes for CASGTGVWDGYTF.

The chain recombines TRBV4-2 with TRBJ1-4; 8 bases line up with TRBD1. The trim removed 5 bases at V and 5 bases at J, leaving 13 bases unmatched. In germline, CDR1 is LGHNA, CDR2 YNFKEQ. The length of the CDR3 is 17 residues. CDR3 in DNA: TGTGCCAGCAGCTCTCGGACAGGGCGGTGGGTCAATGAAAAACTGTTTTTT. Protein: CASSSRTGRWVNEKLFF.

In this sample, this clone turned up once. The chain links TRBV11-3 to TRBJ2-1; 7 bases are shared with TRBD2. The J segment lost 5 bases and the V segment lost 2 bases, leaving 9 bases of the junction unmatched. Germline V gene data show CDR1 as SGHNT and CDR2 as YENEEA. The CDR3 length is 16 residues. CDR3 DNA sequence: TGTGCCAGCAGCTTAAGGTCCGGGACTACCAACAATGAGCAGTTCTTC. Encoded protein: CASSLRSGTTNNEQFF.

V usage is TRBV28 and J usage is TRBJ1-2; D perhaps matches TRBD1 (6 bases). Trimming shortened V by 6 bases and J by 4 bases, and 18 bases separated the two germline ends. CDR1 and CDR2 (germline): MDHEN, SYDVKM. The CDR3 contains 15 residues. CDR3 sequence: CASRGAGLGSYGYTF. The DNA of the CDR3 is TGTGCCAGCAGGGGGGCAGGGCTAGGTAGCTATGGCTACACCTTC.

This clone was seen a single time. This sequence joins TRBV2 and TRBJ2-7, with D possibly being TRBD1 (5 bases). V was cut by 6 bases and J by 1 base, with 7 bases left in between. CDR1 and CDR2 from the germline V gene are SNHLY and FYNNEI. CDR3 size: 12 residues. As DNA, the CDR3 is TGTGCCAGCAGACAGGAATCCTACGAGCAGTACTTC. As protein: CASRQESYEQYF.

The chain employs TRBV2 and TRBJ2-7; TRBD1 aligns across 7 bases. The J segment lost 4 bases and the V segment lost 6 bases, leaving 12 bases of the junction unmatched. The CDR3 is 15 residues long. Germline V lookup: CDR1 SNHLY, CDR2 FYNNEI. CDR3 bases: TGTGCCAGCAGAAACAGGGGCCCTCCCTTATACGAGCAGTACTTC. Its protein is CASRNRGPPLYEQYF.

V usage is TRBV9 and J usage is TRBJ2-3; a possible D gene is TRBD2 (5 bases). CDR3 length: 14 amino acids. Deletions cut 4 bases from V and 3 bases from J, with 12 bases between. Per the germline V gene, CDR1 is SGDLS and CDR2 is YYNGEE. In DNA form, the CDR3 reads TGTGCCAGCAGCACTCTCCGGGGAACAGATACGCAGTATTTT. It yields the protein CASSTLRGTDTQYF. The full variable domain, with the rest looked up from reference TRBV9 and TRBJ2-3, is DSGVTQTPKHLITATGQRVTLRCSPRSGDLSVYWYQQSLDQGLQFLIQYYNGEERAKGNILERFSAQQFPDLHSELNLSSLELGDSALYFCASSTLRGTDTQYFGPGTRLTVL.

The rearrangement joins TRBV7-2 to TRBJ2-7; 9 positions agree with TRBD1. CDR1 and CDR2 (germline): SGHTA, FQGNSA. The CDR3 runs to 15 residues. J gave up 0 bases and V 6 bases, and 6 bases lay outside the gene matches. The CDR3 loop reads CASRKTGGPSYEQYF. Written as DNA, the CDR3 is TGTGCCAGCAGAAAGACAGGGGGTCCCTCCTACGAGCAGTACTTC.

This chain links TRBV29-1 with TRBJ2-3; the D is unclear. The CDR3 is 12 residues long. CDR1 and CDR2 from the germline V gene are SQVTM and ANQGSEA. V gave up 4 bases and J gave up 5 bases, with 10 bases separating them. This CDR3 is CSVGSGRDTQYF. DNA for the CDR3: TGCAGCGTTGGATCGGGTAGAGATACGCAGTATTTT.

Written as DNA, the CDR3 is TGTGCCAGTAGTCTAAGAAACCCAGGGGATGGCTACACCTTC. Residues: CASSLRNPGDGYTF. The genes are TRBV19 and TRBJ1-2; a weak D match, TRBD1 (6 bases). Trimming removed 5 bases at V and 6 bases at J, with 16 bases between. This CDR3 spans 14 amino acids. From germline, CDR1 is LNHDA and CDR2 SQIVND (reference sequence).

In DNA form, the CDR3 reads TGCGCCAGCAGCCGACTAGCGGGGTTTGGGGCAGATACGCAGTATTTT. Protein: CASSRLAGFGADTQYF. The chain is built from TRBV4-3 and TRBJ2-3, with 11 bases identical to TRBD2. The germline V gene has CDR1 LGHNA and CDR2 YSLEER. This CDR3 contains 16 residues. J gave up 4 bases and V 4 bases, and 7 bases lay outside the gene matches.

V and J are TRBV2 and TRBJ1-2; D may be TRBD1 (5 bases). Germline V gives CDR1 SNHLY, CDR2 FYNNEI. CDR3 length: 11 residues. The V and J ends lost 7 bases and 4 bases respectively, with 7 bases between them. CDR3 protein: CASTQAYGYTF. The CDR3 region has the DNA TGTGCCAGCACACAGGCCTATGGCTACACCTTC.

V usage is TRBV19 and J usage is TRBJ1-2; 8 bases are shared with TRBD1. The junction had 7 bases not matched to a gene; V was cut back by 1 base and J by 0 bases. The CDR3 extends over 17 amino acids. Germline V lookup: CDR1 LNHDA, CDR2 SQIVND (reference sequence). The CDR3 DNA sequence: TGTGCCAGTAGTATAGCGCCGACAGGGGACTCTAACTATGGCTACACCTTC. Translating it yields CASSIAPTGDSNYGYTF.

This clone was counted a single time. The J gene is TRBJ1-3, the V gene TRBV19, with 8 bases aligning to TRBD1. The CDR3 extends over 17 amino acids. After removal of 4 bases from V and 1 base from J, the junction contained 9 bases not matched to a gene. In germline, CDR1 is LNHDA, CDR2 SQIVND (reference sequence). CDR3 loop: CASSTFEDRASGNTIYF. CDR3 bases: TGTGCCAGTAGTACATTCGAGGACAGGGCATCTGGAAACACCATATATTTT.

CDR3 bases: TGTGCCAGTAGTATAGGTGGGAGCCCCCTCTATGGCTACACCTTC. Translation: CASSIGGSPLYGYTF. This chain uses TRBV19 with TRBJ1-2; unclear D gene. There are 15 residues in the CDR3. The germline V gene has CDR1 LNHDA and CDR2 SQIVND (reference sequence). V dropped 1 base and J dropped 4 bases, with 13 bases sitting between them.

This clone came up once. The rearrangement uses TRBV10-3 and TRBJ2-7, with no clear D. The CDR3 is made up of 13 amino acids. CDR1 ENHRY and CDR2 SYGVKD come from the germline V gene. V was shortened by 7 bases and J by 2 bases, with 12 bases between the two germline ends. CDR3 bases: TGTGCCATCATGAAAGCGAAAACCTACGAGCAGTACTTC. It specifies CAIMKAKTYEQYF.

The chain recombines TRBV19 with TRBJ1-3; 7 positions match TRBD1. V shed 6 bases, J shed 2 bases, and the junction held 1 base outside the gene matches. The germline V gene encodes CDR1 LNHDA and CDR2 SQIVND (reference sequence). The CDR3 runs to 13 residues. The CDR3 DNA is TGTGCCAGTAGGACAGGGACTGGAAACACCATATATTTT. Translating it yields CASRTGTGNTIYF.

Details on this clone: Distinct nucleotide sequences in the sample also encode this CDR3. This chain connects TRBV7-2 to TRBJ2-7; D ambiguous. This CDR3 region has 11 residues. V lost 4 bases and J 2 bases, leaving 3 bases between the germline ends. CDR1 and CDR2 (germline): SGHTA, FQGNSA. As DNA, the CDR3 is TGTGCCAGCAGCTCCGCCTACGAGCAGTACTTC. Its translation: CASSSAYEQYF.

The chain couples TRBV4-3 to TRBJ1-6; D uncertain. The CDR3 is 15 residues long. Germline CDR1 is LGHNA and CDR2 is YSLEER. With 4 bases removed from V and 4 bases from J, the gap between germline ends came to 11 bases. This CDR3 reads CASSLGRRYNSPLHF. CDR3 nucleotides: TGCGCCAGCAGCCTTGGGAGACGGTATAATTCACCCCTCCACTTT.

The chain has TRBV2 and TRBJ1-1, with TRBD1 matching over 7 bases. Germline loops: CDR1 SNHLY, CDR2 FYNNEI. This CDR3 is 12 amino acids long. J was trimmed by 7 bases and V by 4 bases; bases with no gene match: 3. CDR3 sequence reads: CASSGQGGEAFF. For the CDR3, the DNA is TGTGCCAGCAGTGGGCAGGGGGGTGAAGCTTTCTTT.

This rearrangement joins TRBV30 to TRBJ2-3; TRBD2 matches at 7 bases. Germline V gives CDR1 GTSNPN, CDR2 SVGIG (reference sequence). The V gene end was trimmed by 3 bases and the J gene end by 8 bases; junction bases not matched to a gene: 5. CDR3 size: 12 residues. This CDR3 reads CAWRKSGGTQYF. The CDR3 DNA reads as TGTGCCTGGAGGAAGTCGGGGGGTACGCAGTATTTT.

In DNA, the CDR3 is TGTGCCAGCTCTCCAGCCCCGGTTTCGAGCAATCAGCCCCAGCATTTT. This gives the protein CASSPAPVSSNQPQHF. The gene calls are TRBV18 and TRBJ1-5; no definite D call. Germline CDR1 reads KGHSH; CDR2 reads LQKENI. The germline V and J ends were trimmed by 6 bases and 1 base, with 16 bases remaining between them. This CDR3 has 16 residues.

This chain connects TRBV19 to TRBJ1-2; the D is unclear. V lost 6 bases to trimming and J lost 2 bases, with 22 bases between them. Germline CDR1 and CDR2: LNHDA and SQIVND (reference sequence). This CDR3 contains 17 residues. CDR3 sequence (DNA): TGTGCCAGTAGACTTACACCAGCGCTTGGGGAGAACTATGGCTACACCTTC. Translation: CASRLTPALGENYGYTF.

The chain uses TRBV6-5 and TRBJ1-2, with D perhaps matching TRBD1 (6 bases). V was cut by 2 bases and J by 5 bases, with 12 bases left in between. Germline lookup yields CDR1 MNHEY and CDR2 SVGAGI. This CDR3 spans 14 amino acids. The CDR3 coding sequence is TGTGCCAGCAGTTACCAACTCAGGGGATATGGCTACACCTTC. Translation gives CASSYQLRGYGYTF.

The J gene is TRBJ2-2, the V gene TRBV7-2; D is possibly TRBD2 (5 bases). Germline assignment: CDR1 SGHTA and CDR2 FQGNSA. Trimming took 5 bases from V and 2 from J, leaving 12 bases between them. This CDR3 has 15 amino acids. The CDR3 DNA is TGTGCCAGCAGCCTCAGACTAACCAACACCGGGGAGCTGTTTTTT. Amino acid sequence: CASSLRLTNTGELFF.

The chain employs TRBV27 and TRBJ2-7, with 9 bases aligning to TRBD1. Germline V gives CDR1 MNHEY, CDR2 SMNVEV (reference sequence). This CDR3 is built from 13 residues. V lost 8 bases to trimming and J lost 3 bases; unmatched junction nucleotides: 5. CDR3 region: CASGDRVFYEQYF. The CDR3 coding sequence is TGTGCCAGCGGGGACAGGGTTTTCTACGAGCAGTACTTC.

The chain couples TRBV27 to TRBJ1-1, with no clear D. The V end lost 5 bases, the J end lost 1 base, and 11 bases lay between the germline ends. Germline CDR1 reads MNHEY; CDR2 reads SMNVEV (reference sequence). This CDR3 has 14 amino acids. The CDR3 DNA reads TGTGCCAGCAGTCAAGCACTACCGAACACTGAAGCTTTCTTT. Translation gives CASSQALPNTEAFF.

This chain connects TRBV6-7 to TRBJ1-2; 8 nucleotides align to TRBD1. TRBV6-7 carries the ORF label, with uncertain function. The CDR3 is 17 amino acids. Trimming took 5 bases from V and 4 from J; bases not matched to a gene: 15. Written as DNA, the CDR3 is TGTGCCAGCAGTAAGGACAGGGTCTGTGGGGTATTCTATGGCTACACCTTC. As protein: CASSKDRVCGVFYGYTF.